Presented here are 19 T cell receptor beta chains from one specimen sequenced in a study of blood T cell repertoires in COVID-19. Using immunoSEQ multiplex PCR, the repertoire was profiled, and TCRdb retains in-frame clones only, with some absent. The sample has 190,000 or so clones; around nine tenths are singletons. Sample: peripheral blood. These receptors all stem from a man aged 35 to 55 with active or convalescent COVID-19.

The V gene is TRBV5-6, the J gene TRBJ2-5, with TRBD1 matching over 8 bases. V lost 4 bases and J lost 1; bases outside the gene matches: 15. CDR1 and CDR2 from the germline V gene are SGHDT and YYEEEE. The CDR3 runs to 18 residues. CDR3 in amino acids: CASSRFLRQGRSQETQYF. CDR3 nucleotide sequence: TGTGCCAGCAGCCGATTCCTTAGACAGGGGAGAAGCCAAGAGACCCAGTACTTC. Using reference TRBV5-6 and TRBJ2-5 for the parts outside the CDR3, the full variable domain is DAGVTQSPTHLIKTRGQQVTLRCSPKSGHDTVSWYQQALGQGPQFIFQYYEEEERQRGNFPDRFSGHQFPNYSSELNVNALLLGDSALYLCASSRFLRQGRSQETQYFGPGTRLLVL.

This clone has only one observation. The gene calls are TRBV6-1 and TRBJ1-4; maybe TRBD1 (5 bases). This CDR3 contains 16 residues. CDR1 is MNHNS and CDR2 is SASEGT in the germline V gene. V lost 0 bases and J lost 5, with 13 bases in between. CDR3: CASSEAMGGTNEKLFF. The CDR3, as DNA: TGTGCCAGCAGTGAAGCGATGGGGGGGACGAATGAAAAACTGTTTTTT.

The chain links TRBV6-5 to TRBJ2-1, with D tentatively TRBD1 (7 bases). CDR1 and CDR2 (germline): MNHEY, SVGAGI. V lost 6 bases and J 4 bases, leaving 16 bases between the germline ends. The CDR3 loop spans 15 amino acids. In DNA, the CDR3 is TGTGCCAGCAGAACAGGGGCAGGGACTTACAATGAGCAGTTCTTC. Its protein product is CASRTGAGTYNEQFF.

The CDR3 is CASSQTPRNTEAFF. Written as DNA, the CDR3 is TGTGCCAGCAGCCAAACCCCTAGGAACACTGAAGCTTTCTTT. The chain combines TRBV7-9 with TRBJ1-1; no definite D call. V was clipped by 5 bases and J by 1 base, with 11 bases between them. The CDR3 runs to 14 residues. Per the germline V gene, CDR1 is SEHNR and CDR2 is FQNEAQ (reference sequence).

The V call is TRBV24-1, the J call TRBJ2-1; 7 bases fit TRBD2. Germline values: CDR1 KGHDR, CDR2 SFDVKD. CDR3 size: 15 residues. V dropped 6 bases and J dropped 2; count of bases not matched to a gene: 6. The CDR3 is CATSSGGGPYNEQFF. In nucleotides, the CDR3 is TGTGCCACCAGTAGCGGCGGGGGACCCTACAATGAGCAGTTCTTC.

This sequence joins TRBV5-1 and TRBJ1-4, with TRBD1 matching 8 bases. The CDR3 has 15 amino acids. The V segment lost 3 bases and the J segment 5 bases; nucleotides outside the gene matches: 6. Germline-derived CDR1 and CDR2 are SGHRS and YFSETQ. The CDR3 sequence is CASSSTGGRNEKLFF. CDR3 in DNA: TGCGCCAGCAGCTCCACAGGGGGGCGGAATGAAAAACTGTTTTTT. The whole variable domain, remainder taken from reference TRBV5-1 and TRBJ1-4, is KAGVTQTPRYLIKTRGQQVTLSCSPISGHRSVSWYQQTPGQGLQFLFEYFSETQRNKGNFPGRFSGRQFSNSRSEMNVSTLELGDSALYLCASSSTGGRNEKLFFGSGTQLSVL.

The sample holds one count of this clone. The V and J genes are TRBV9 and TRBJ1-6, with D uncertain. Trimming took 0 bases from V and 11 from J, leaving 15 bases between them. Germline CDR1 SGDLS, CDR2 YYNGEE. The CDR3 has 15 residues. The CDR3 loop is CASSVGQASSAPLHF. The CDR3, as DNA: TGTGCCAGCAGCGTAGGCCAGGCTTCATCCGCACCCCTCCACTTT. Filled out from reference TRBV9 and TRBJ1-6, the complete variable domain reads DSGVTQTPKHLITATGQRVTLRCSPRSGDLSVYWYQQSLDQGLQFLIQYYNGEERAKGNILERFSAQQFPDLHSELNLSSLELGDSALYFCASSVGQASSAPLHFGNGTRLTVT.

The rearrangement uses TRBV5-4 and TRBJ1-2; 8 bases align to TRBD1. The V segment lost 4 bases and the J segment 3 bases; nucleotides outside the gene matches: 5. The germline V gene encodes CDR1 SGHNT and CDR2 YYREEE (reference sequence). The CDR3 contains 14 residues. CDR3 nucleotides: TGTGCCAGCAGCCCAGGGGGCGTGCACTATGGCTACACCTTC. Protein: CASSPGGVHYGYTF.

This chain connects TRBV20-1 to TRBJ2-1; D may be TRBD2 (5 bases). CDR3 size: 11 residues. From germline, CDR1 is DFQATT and CDR2 SNEGSKA (reference sequence). The CDR3 protein is CSGGENYEQFF. CDR3 DNA: TGCAGCGGAGGAGAGAACTATGAGCAGTTCTTC.

This clone was recorded only once. V and J are TRBV20-1 and TRBJ1-5; D unresolved. Germline V CDR1 and CDR2: DFQATT, SNEGSKA (reference sequence). The CDR3 is 13 residues long. The V and J ends lost 3 bases and 5 bases respectively, with 11 bases between them. CDR3 sequence reads: CSASSPGDQPQHF. CDR3 nucleotide sequence: TGCAGTGCTAGTTCCCCCGGGGATCAGCCCCAGCATTTT.

V usage is TRBV5-1 and J usage is TRBJ2-5; no reliable D call. This CDR3 has 12 residues. Germline V lookup: CDR1 SGHRS, CDR2 YFSETQ. With 3 bases removed from V and 4 bases from J, the gap between germline ends came to 7 bases. The CDR3: CASSSSGETQYF. The CDR3 bases are TGCGCCAGCAGCTCGTCGGGAGAGACCCAGTACTTC.

Only one count was recorded for this clone. This sequence joins TRBV20-1 and TRBJ1-2, with D tentatively TRBD1 (5 bases). The CDR3 runs to 15 residues. Germline V gene sequence: CDR1 DFQATT, CDR2 SNEGSKA (reference sequence). Trimming took off 4 bases at V and 2 bases at J, with 17 bases between the two ends. The CDR3 DNA reads TGCAGTGCTATTGATTCCTCAAAGGGGAACTATGGCTACACCTTC. Amino acid sequence: CSAIDSSKGNYGYTF.

This sequence joins TRBV3-1 (or the pseudogene TRBV3-2) and TRBJ2-7, with a weak D call TRBD1 (6 bases). The germline V gene encodes CDR1 LGHDT and CDR2 YNNKEL (reference sequence). The CDR3 runs 14 residues. Trimming removed 3 bases at V and 7 bases at J, with 16 bases between. DNA of the CDR3: TGTGCCAGCAGCCAGTTAGACAGGCCTTCTGAGCAGTACTTC. Its protein is CASSQLDRPSEQYF.

This rearrangement joins TRBV29-1 to TRBJ1-5; D is uncertain. Trimming stripped 6 bases from V and 3 bases from J, with 9 bases between. The CDR3 has 12 amino acids. In germline, CDR1 is SQVTM, CDR2 ANQGSEA. Here the CDR3 reads CSVVQDNQPQHF. CDR3 DNA: TGCAGCGTCGTTCAGGACAATCAGCCCCAGCATTTT.

The V call is TRBV5-1, the J call TRBJ1-6; TRBD1 agrees at 10 bases. Germline CDR1 is SGHRS and CDR2 is YFSETQ. The CDR3 loop spans 15 amino acids. V dropped 0 bases and J dropped 7; count of bases not matched to a gene: 1. The CDR3 nucleotides are TGCGCCAGCAGCTTGGAGGGACAGGGGAATTCACCCCTCCACTTT. Translated: CASSLEGQGNSPLHF. The full variable domain, in which reference TRBV5-1 and TRBJ1-6 provide the parts outside the CDR3, is KAGVTQTPRYLIKTRGQQVTLSCSPISGHRSVSWYQQTPGQGLQFLFEYFSETQRNKGNFPGRFSGRQFSNSRSEMNVSTLELGDSALYLCASSLEGQGNSPLHFGNGTRLTVT.

This chain links TRBV5-4 with TRBJ2-7, with 10 bases fitting TRBD2. The length of the CDR3 is 14 residues. In germline, CDR1 is SGHNT, CDR2 YYREEE (reference sequence). Losses at the gene ends were 4 bases for V and 3 bases for J; bases not matched to a gene: 4. The DNA for the CDR3 is TGTGCCAGCAGCGGAGCGGGGGGGGTCTACGAGCAGTACTTC. It specifies CASSGAGGVYEQYF.

V is TRBV4-3 and J is TRBJ2-2; D is perhaps TRBD2 (5 bases). This CDR3 is built from 15 residues. Germline CDR1 reads LGHNA; CDR2 reads YSLEER. Trimming shortened V by 0 bases and J by 1 base, and 6 bases separated the two germline ends. CDR3: CASSQEAVNTGELFF. The CDR3 coding sequence is TGCGCCAGCAGCCAAGAAGCGGTGAACACCGGGGAGCTGTTTTTT.

The CDR3 loop reads CASRSQGYETQYF. The CDR3 bases are TGTGCCAGCAGATCCCAGGGTTATGAGACCCAGTACTTC. The chain links TRBV27 to TRBJ2-5, with D maybe TRBD1 (5 bases). V lost 6 bases, J lost 5 bases, and 13 bases lay in between. The CDR3 is made up of 13 amino acids. Germline V gene sequence: CDR1 MNHEY, CDR2 SMNVEV (reference sequence).

The genes are TRBV27 and TRBJ2-5; a possible D gene is TRBD2 (5 bases). Per the germline V gene, CDR1 is MNHEY and CDR2 is SMNVEV (reference sequence). With 1 base removed from V and 5 bases from J, the gap between germline ends came to 14 bases. CDR3 length equals 15 residues. The CDR3 DNA reads as TGTGCCAGCAGTTTATTCCTCGCGGGCAGGGAGACCCAGTACTTC. Translation: CASSLFLAGRETQYF.